The T cell receptor beta chain under discussion was sequenced for a study of T cell repertoires in cytomegalovirus infection. Study in general: Recently described HLA-C-restricted plus well-studied HLA-B-restricted CMV epitopes were used.

Comment on this clonotype: The target antigen is unknown.

One entry per CDR3 protein, called by TCRdb with MiXCR from the reads. The profile covers about 340,000 distinct CDR3 sequences, with 25% to 35% appearing a single time and roughly 20% taken by the ten largest. Study outcomes and limitations: HLA-C-restricted TCR beta clonotypes specific for CMV led the ex vivo response.

The CDR3 is 16 amino acids. V gave up 4 bases and J gave up 0 bases, with 13 bases separating them. From germline, CDR1 is SGHVS and CDR2 FQNEAQ. The gene calls are TRBV7-8 and TRBJ1-3, with D possibly TRBD1 on 6 matching bases. Sequencing used cultured PBMCs, obtained from culture after CMV antigen stimulation. This TCR came from a human donor in good health (CMV status not recorded). Some clones in this sample may be carry-over from other donors' samples. The CDR3 nucleotides are TGTGCCAGCAGCTCCGGGACATTCTACTCTGGAAACACCATATATTTT. Translation: CASSSGTFYSGNTIYF. Looking up the rest from reference TRBV7-8 and TRBJ1-3 gives the full variable domain: GAGVSQSPRYKVAKRGQDVALRCDPISGHVSLFWYQQALGQGPEFLTYFQNEAQLDKSGLPSDRFFAERPEGSVSTLKIQRTQQEDSAVYLCASSSGTFYSGNTIYFGEGSWLTVV.